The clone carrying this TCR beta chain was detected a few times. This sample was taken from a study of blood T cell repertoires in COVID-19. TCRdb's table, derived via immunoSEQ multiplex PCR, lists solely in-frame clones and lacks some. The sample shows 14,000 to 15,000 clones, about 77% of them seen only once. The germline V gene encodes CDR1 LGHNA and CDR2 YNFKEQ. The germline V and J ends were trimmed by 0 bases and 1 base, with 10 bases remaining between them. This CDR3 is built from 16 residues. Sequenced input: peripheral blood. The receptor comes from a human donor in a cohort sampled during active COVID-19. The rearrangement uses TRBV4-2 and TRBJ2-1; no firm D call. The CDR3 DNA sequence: TGTGCCAGCAGCCAAGAAGTCCCGACTTCCTACAATGAGCAGTTCTTC. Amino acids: CASSQEVPTSYNEQFF.